Following are 13 T cell receptor beta chains from one sample sequenced in a study of PD-L1 blockade in urothelial cancer. Time point reported: pretreatment peripheral blood. Only in-frame clones appear in the TCRdb table, and some are missing; sequencing was by immunoSEQ multiplex PCR. The sample consists of almost 90,000 clones, less than 90% of them appearing once. Sequencing was performed on PBMCs, taken around atezolizumab (anti-PD-L1) treatment. These receptors came from a man aged 55 to 70 with urothelial cancer.

This clone was observed a handful of times. The chain couples TRBV9 to TRBJ1-6; D possibly corresponds to TRBD1 (6 bases). CDR1 is SGDLS and CDR2 is YYNGEE in the germline V gene. The V end lost 4 bases, the J end lost 9 bases, and 14 bases lay between the germline ends. The CDR3 loop spans 14 amino acids. The CDR3 region is CASSFRQDSSPLHF. CDR3 coding DNA: TGTGCCAGCAGCTTTAGACAGGATTCTTCACCCCTCCACTTT.

The genes are TRBV18 and TRBJ2-2, with D possibly matching TRBD1 (6 bases). The V end was cut by 6 bases, the J end by 4 bases, with 18 bases between. CDR1 is KGHSH, CDR2 LQKENI, per germline. The CDR3 sequence is 16 residues long. The CDR3 is CASSPSWGRSTGELFF. In DNA, the CDR3 is TGTGCCAGCTCCCCCAGTTGGGGGCGGAGCACCGGGGAGCTGTTTTTT.

This clone has a single count. The genes are TRBV7-2 and TRBJ2-7; no reliable D call. The CDR3 spans 13 residues. V lost 5 bases, J lost 0 bases, and 8 bases lay in between. In germline, CDR1 is SGHTA, CDR2 FQGNSA. The DNA of the CDR3 is TGTGCCAGCAGCCGAGGCGCCTCCTACGAGCAGTACTTC. Its translation: CASSRGASYEQYF.

DNA of the CDR3: TGTGCCAGCAGCTTAAGTAACGGAGGTTACGAGCAGTACTTC. Amino acids: CASSLSNGGYEQYF. The chain recombines TRBV11-2 with TRBJ2-7; possibly TRBD2 for D (5 bases). The ends were cut back, 2 bases at V and 4 bases at J, with 12 bases in the middle. Germline assignment: CDR1 SGHAT and CDR2 FQNNGV. This CDR3 is 14 amino acids long.

The chain is built from TRBV19 and TRBJ2-1; 9 bases map to TRBD2. V was clipped by 3 bases and J by 4 bases; unmatched bases: 4. This CDR3 is 15 amino acids long. Germline values: CDR1 LNHDA, CDR2 SQIVND (reference sequence). CDR3 DNA: TGTGCCAGTAGTATGGCTAGCGGGACATACAATGAGCAGTTCTTC. Translated, it gives CASSMASGTYNEQFF.

V usage is TRBV11-2 and J usage is TRBJ2-2; TRBD1 agrees at 10 bases. The CDR3 runs 17 residues. Germline CDR1 and CDR2: SGHAT and FQNNGV. V shed 5 bases, J shed 5 bases, and the junction held 11 bases outside the gene matches. The CDR3 coding sequence is TGTGCCAGCAGCGGCAGGACAGGGGGAGGCGGTACCGGGGAGCTGTTTTTT. Translated: CASSGRTGGGGTGELFF.

The chain has TRBV2 and TRBJ2-7; TRBD1 matches 7 bases. The CDR3 spans 15 residues. CDR1 SNHLY and CDR2 FYNNEI come from the germline V gene. The V and J ends lost 7 bases and 5 bases, in that order; junction bases with no gene match: 14. The CDR3 region is CASKVVGGASNEQYF. The DNA of the CDR3 is TGTGCCAGCAAGGTGGTAGGGGGCGCTTCGAACGAGCAGTACTTC. Based on the CDR3 plus reference TRBV2 and TRBJ2-7, the full variable domain is EPEVTQTPSHQVTQMGQEVILRCVPISNHLYFYWYRQILGQKVEFLVSFYNNEISEKSEIFDDQFSVERPDGSNFTLKIRSTKLEDSAMYFCASKVVGGASNEQYFGPGTRLTVT.

The V call is TRBV19, the J call TRBJ2-7, with 9 bases that match TRBD1. This CDR3 contains 15 residues. Germline V gene lookup returns CDR1 LNHDA and CDR2 SQIVND (reference sequence). Trimming removed 0 bases from V and 0 bases from J; junction bases left unmatched: 0. DNA of the CDR3: TGTGCCAGTAGTATAGAACAGGGGGCCTCCTACGAGCAGTACTTC. Translated: CASSIEQGASYEQYF.

This chain joins TRBV5-1 and TRBJ1-3, with 8 bases fitting TRBD1. In germline, CDR1 is SGHRS, CDR2 YFSETQ. Trimming at V came to 4 bases and at J to 0 bases, leaving 3 bases not matched to a gene. The CDR3 totals 15 residues. CDR3 loop: CASSITGGSGNTIYF. The CDR3 DNA reads as TGCGCCAGCAGCATTACAGGGGGCTCTGGAAACACCATATATTTT.

CDR3 protein: CASSPTTTGTKSENTIYF. The CDR3 bases are TGTGCCAGCAGCCCGACCACTACGGGAACGAAAAGCGAAAACACCATATATTTT. This sequence joins TRBV13 and TRBJ1-3, with D uncertain. Trimming took off 5 bases at V and 6 bases at J, with 26 bases between the two ends. This CDR3 has 18 amino acids. The V gene's germline CDR1 is PRHDT and CDR2 FYEKMQ (reference sequence). The full variable domain, its missing parts supplied by reference TRBV13 and TRBJ1-3, is AAGVIQSPRHLIKEKRETATLKCYPIPRHDTVYWYQQGPGQDPQFLISFYEKMQSDKGSIPDRFSAQQFSDYHSELNMSSLELGDSALYFCASSPTTTGTKSENTIYFGEGSWLTVV.

This chain uses TRBV6-5 with TRBJ2-5; D may be TRBD1 (6 bases). Deletions cut 2 bases from V and 3 bases from J, with 10 bases between. The CDR3 length is 14 residues. Germline V gives CDR1 MNHEY, CDR2 SVGAGI. The CDR3 sequence: CASSYLAGEETQYF. DNA of the CDR3: TGTGCCAGCAGTTACCTGGCAGGGGAAGAGACCCAGTACTTC.

The chain joins TRBV5-1 to TRBJ1-4, with 8 bases aligning to TRBD1. J was trimmed by 7 bases and V by 4 bases; bases with no gene match: 9. CDR3 length equals 15 residues. Germline-derived CDR1 and CDR2 are SGHRS and YFSETQ. The CDR3 is CASSTGDRSFEKLFF. CDR3 nucleotides: TGCGCCAGCAGCACCGGGGACAGGTCTTTTGAAAAACTGTTTTTT.

The sample holds one count of this clone. The J gene is TRBJ2-3, the V gene TRBV7-2, with 9 bases identical to TRBD2. CDR3 size: 16 residues. Germline lookup yields CDR1 SGHTA and CDR2 FQGNSA. Trimming cost V 6 bases and J 0 bases; bases outside gene matches: 7. The CDR3 sequence is CASSRLAVLSTDTQYF. In DNA form, the CDR3 reads TGTGCCAGCAGTCGACTAGCGGTTCTTAGCACAGATACGCAGTATTTT.